This T cell receptor (beta chain) was captured by sequencing in a study of beta chain features in type 1 diabetes. Findings of the study overall: The naive, central memory and Treg TCRB repertoires showed an apparent similarity that was greater among patients than among healthy donors. Patients with Type 1 diabetes showed moderately but significantly shorter TCRB CDR3s in all four CD4+ subsets.

All of the isolated RNA was reverse transcribed, so expressed TCRB transcripts were sequenced. Some clones are missing from TCRdb's copy, which holds only in-frame ones; the method was immunoSEQ multiplex PCR. The sample has about 660,000 clones; around 15% are singletons. Trimming cost V 6 bases and J 2 bases, with 7 bases left between them. This CDR3 is 12 amino acids long. CDR1 MNHNY and CDR2 SVGAGI come from the germline V gene (reference sequence). Each donor gave one heparinised blood draw averaging about 120 mL. In all sorted populations, purity surpassed 95%. Comment on this clone: Its antigen is not known.

The chain combines TRBV6-6 with TRBJ1-2; TRBD1 is a possible D gene (5 bases). This sequence was found in a young man with type 1 diabetes. Source material: naive CD4+ T cells from blood. DNA of the CDR3: TGTGCCAGCAGGGCAGGGAACTATGGCTACACCTTC. Protein product: CASRAGNYGYTF.